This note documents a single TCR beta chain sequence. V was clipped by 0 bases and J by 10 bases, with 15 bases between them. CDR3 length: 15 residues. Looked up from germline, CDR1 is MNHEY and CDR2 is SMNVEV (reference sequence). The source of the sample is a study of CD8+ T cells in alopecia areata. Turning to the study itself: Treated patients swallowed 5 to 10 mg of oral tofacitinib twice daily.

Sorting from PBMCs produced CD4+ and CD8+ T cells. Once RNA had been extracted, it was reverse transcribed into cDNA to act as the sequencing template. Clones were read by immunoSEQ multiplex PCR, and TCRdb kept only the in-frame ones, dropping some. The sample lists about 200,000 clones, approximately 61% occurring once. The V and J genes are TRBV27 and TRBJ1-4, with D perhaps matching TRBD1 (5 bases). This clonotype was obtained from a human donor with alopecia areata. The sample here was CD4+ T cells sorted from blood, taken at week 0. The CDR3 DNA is TGTGCCAGCAGTTTATCCTCGGGGGTTAAAGGAAAACTGTTTTTT. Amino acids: CASSLSSGVKGKLFF.